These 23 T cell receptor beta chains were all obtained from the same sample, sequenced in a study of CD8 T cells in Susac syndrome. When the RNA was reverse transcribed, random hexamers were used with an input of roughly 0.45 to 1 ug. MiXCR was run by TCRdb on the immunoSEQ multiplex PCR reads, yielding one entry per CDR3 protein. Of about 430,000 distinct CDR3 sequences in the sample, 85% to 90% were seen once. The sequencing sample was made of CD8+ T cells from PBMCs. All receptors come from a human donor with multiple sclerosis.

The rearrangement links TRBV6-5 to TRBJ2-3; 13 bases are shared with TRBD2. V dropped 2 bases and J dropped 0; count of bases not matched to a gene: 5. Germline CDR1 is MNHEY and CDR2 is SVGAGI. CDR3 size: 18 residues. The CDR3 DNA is TGTGCCAGCAGTTACCAGGGACTAGCGGGAACTAGCACAGATACGCAGTATTTT. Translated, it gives CASSYQGLAGTSTDTQYF.

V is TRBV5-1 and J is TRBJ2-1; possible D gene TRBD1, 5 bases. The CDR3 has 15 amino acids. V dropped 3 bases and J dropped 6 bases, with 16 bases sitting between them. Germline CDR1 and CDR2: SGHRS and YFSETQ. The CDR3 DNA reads TGCGCCAGCAGCTCCGTTTCAGGGTTTTTCAATGAGCAGTTCTTC. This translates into CASSSVSGFFNEQFF.

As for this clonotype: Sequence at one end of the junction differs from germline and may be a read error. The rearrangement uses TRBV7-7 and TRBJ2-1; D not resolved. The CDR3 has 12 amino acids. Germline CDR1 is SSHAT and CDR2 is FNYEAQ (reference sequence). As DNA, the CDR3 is TGTGCTAGCAGCCCCGGGCCGTTGGAGCAGTTCTTC. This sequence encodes CASSPGPLEQFF. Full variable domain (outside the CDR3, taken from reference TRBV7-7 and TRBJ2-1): GAGVSQSPRYKVTKRGQDVTLRCDPISSHATLYWYQQALGQGPEFLTYFNYEAQPDKSGLPSDRFSAERPEGSISTLTIQRTEQRDSAMYRCASSPGPLEQFFGPGTRLTVL.

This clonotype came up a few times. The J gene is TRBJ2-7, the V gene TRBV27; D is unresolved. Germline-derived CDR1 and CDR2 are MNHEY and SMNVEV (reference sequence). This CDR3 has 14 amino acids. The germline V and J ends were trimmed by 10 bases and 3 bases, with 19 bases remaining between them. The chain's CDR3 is CATARTDHLYEQYF. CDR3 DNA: TGTGCCACCGCGAGGACGGATCACCTCTACGAGCAGTACTTC.

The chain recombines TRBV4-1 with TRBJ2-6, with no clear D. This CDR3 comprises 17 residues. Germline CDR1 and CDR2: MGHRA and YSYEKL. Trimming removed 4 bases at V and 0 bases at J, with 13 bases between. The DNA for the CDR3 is TGCGCCAGCAGCCGAGAGGACCCTTCCTCTGGGGCCAACGTCCTGACTTTC. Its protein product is CASSREDPSSGANVLTF.

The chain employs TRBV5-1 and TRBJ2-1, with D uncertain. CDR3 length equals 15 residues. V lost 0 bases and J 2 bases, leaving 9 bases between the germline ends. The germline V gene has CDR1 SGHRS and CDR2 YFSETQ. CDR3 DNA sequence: TGCGCCAGCAGCTTGGATAGGCCTACCTACAATGAGCAGTTCTTC. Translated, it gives CASSLDRPTYNEQFF.

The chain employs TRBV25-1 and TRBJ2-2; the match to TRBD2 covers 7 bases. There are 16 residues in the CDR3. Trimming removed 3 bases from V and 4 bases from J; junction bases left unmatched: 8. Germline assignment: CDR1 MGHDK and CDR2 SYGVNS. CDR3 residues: CASSDLEGRATGELFF. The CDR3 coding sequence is TGTGCCAGCAGTGATTTGGAAGGGAGGGCCACCGGGGAGCTGTTTTTT. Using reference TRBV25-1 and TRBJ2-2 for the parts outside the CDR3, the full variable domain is EADIYQTPRYLVIGTGKKITLECSQTMGHDKMYWYQQDPGMELHLIHYSYGVNSTEKGDLSSESTVSRIRTEHFPLTLESARPSHTSQYLCASSDLEGRATGELFFGEGSRLTVL.

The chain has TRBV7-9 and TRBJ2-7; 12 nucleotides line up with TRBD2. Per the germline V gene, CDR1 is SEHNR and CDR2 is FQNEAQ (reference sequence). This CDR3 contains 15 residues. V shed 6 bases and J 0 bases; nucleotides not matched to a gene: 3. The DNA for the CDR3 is TGTGCCAGCAGAGCTAGCGGGGGGGTCTCCTACGAGCAGTACTTC. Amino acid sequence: CASRASGGVSYEQYF.

CDR3 loop: CASSGQGRDTEAFF. In DNA, the CDR3 is TGTGCCAGCAGTGGACAGGGGAGGGACACTGAAGCTTTCTTT. This chain uses TRBV27 with TRBJ1-1; TRBD1 matches 9 bases. Germline lookup yields CDR1 MNHEY and CDR2 SMNVEV (reference sequence). CDR3 length: 14 residues. V lost 5 bases to trimming and J lost 3 bases; unmatched junction nucleotides: 4.

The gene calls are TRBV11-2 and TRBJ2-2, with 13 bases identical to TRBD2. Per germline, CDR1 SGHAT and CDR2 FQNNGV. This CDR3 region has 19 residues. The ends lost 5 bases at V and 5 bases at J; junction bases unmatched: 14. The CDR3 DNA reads TGTGCCAGCAGCCACTTCTGGACTAGCGGGAGAGGGCCTACCGGGGAGCTGTTTTTT. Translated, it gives CASSHFWTSGRGPTGELFF. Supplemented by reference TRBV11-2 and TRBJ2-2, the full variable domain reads EAGVAQSPRYKIIEKRQSVAFWCNPISGHATLYWYQQILGQGPKLLIQFQNNGVVDDSQLPKDRFSAERLKGVDSTLKIQPAKLEDSAVYLCASSHFWTSGRGPTGELFFGEGSRLTVL.

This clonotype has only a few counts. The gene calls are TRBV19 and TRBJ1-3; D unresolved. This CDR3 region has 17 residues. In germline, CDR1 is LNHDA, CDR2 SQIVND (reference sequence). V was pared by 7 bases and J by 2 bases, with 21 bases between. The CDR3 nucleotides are TGTGCCAGTACCGATGGAAGTTGGGCAGGCGCTGGAAACACCATATATTTT. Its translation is CASTDGSWAGAGNTIYF.

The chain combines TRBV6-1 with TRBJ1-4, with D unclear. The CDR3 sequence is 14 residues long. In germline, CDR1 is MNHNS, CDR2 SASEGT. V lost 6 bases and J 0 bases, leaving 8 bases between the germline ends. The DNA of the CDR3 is TGTGCCAGCAGAACAGTTACAACTAATGAAAAACTGTTTTTT. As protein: CASRTVTTNEKLFF.

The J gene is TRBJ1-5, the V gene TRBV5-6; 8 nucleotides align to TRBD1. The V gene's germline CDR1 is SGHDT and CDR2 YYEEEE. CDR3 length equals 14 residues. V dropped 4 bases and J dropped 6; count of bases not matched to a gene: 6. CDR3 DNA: TGTGCCAGCAGCCTCGGGACAGGCTCTCAGCCCCAGCATTTT. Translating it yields CASSLGTGSQPQHF.

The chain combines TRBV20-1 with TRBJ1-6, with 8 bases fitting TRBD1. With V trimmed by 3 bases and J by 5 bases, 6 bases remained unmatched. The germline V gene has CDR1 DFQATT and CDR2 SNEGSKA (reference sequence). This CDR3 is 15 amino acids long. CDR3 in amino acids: CSASPDRAHNSPLHF. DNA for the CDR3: TGCAGTGCTAGTCCGGACAGGGCCCATAATTCACCCCTCCACTTT.

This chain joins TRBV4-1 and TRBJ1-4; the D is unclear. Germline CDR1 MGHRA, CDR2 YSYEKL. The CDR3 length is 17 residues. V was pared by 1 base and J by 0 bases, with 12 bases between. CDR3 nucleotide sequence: TGCGCCAGCAGCCAAGGATTAGGGCCTCCAACTAATGAAAAACTGTTTTTT. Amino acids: CASSQGLGPPTNEKLFF.

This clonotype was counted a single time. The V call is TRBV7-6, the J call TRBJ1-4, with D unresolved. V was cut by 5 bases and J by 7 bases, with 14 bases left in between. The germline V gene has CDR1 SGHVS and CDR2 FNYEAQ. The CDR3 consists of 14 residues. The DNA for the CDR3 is TGTGCCAGCAGCGGAGGAACGCCTCTTGAAAAACTGTTTTTT. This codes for CASSGGTPLEKLFF.

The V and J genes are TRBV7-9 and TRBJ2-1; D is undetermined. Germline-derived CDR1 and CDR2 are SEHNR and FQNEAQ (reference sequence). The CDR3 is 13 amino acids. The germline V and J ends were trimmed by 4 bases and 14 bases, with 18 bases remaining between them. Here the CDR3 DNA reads TGTGCCAGCAGCTCTGCCAGCAGCTCGGAGAAGTTCTTC. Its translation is CASSSASSSEKFF.

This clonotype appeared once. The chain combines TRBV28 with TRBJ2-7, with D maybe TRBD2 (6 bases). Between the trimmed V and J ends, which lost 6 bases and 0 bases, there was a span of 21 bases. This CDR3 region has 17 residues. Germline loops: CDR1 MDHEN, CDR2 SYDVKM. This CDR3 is CASRKGEAGHSSYEQYF. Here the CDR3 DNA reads TGTGCCAGCAGGAAAGGGGAGGCCGGACATAGCTCCTACGAGCAGTACTTC.

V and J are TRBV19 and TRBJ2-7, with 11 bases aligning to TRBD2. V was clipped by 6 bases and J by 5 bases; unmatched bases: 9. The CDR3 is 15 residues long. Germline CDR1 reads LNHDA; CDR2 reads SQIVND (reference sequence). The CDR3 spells CASRTSGSSFHEQYF. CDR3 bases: TGTGCCAGTAGAACTAGCGGGAGTTCTTTCCACGAGCAGTACTTC. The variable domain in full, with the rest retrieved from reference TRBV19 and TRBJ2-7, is DGGITQSPKYLFRKEGQNVTLSCEQNLNHDAMYWYRQDPGQGLRLIYYSQIVNDFQKGDIAEGYSVSREKKESFPLTVTSAQKNPTAFYLCASRTSGSSFHEQYFGPGTRLTVT.

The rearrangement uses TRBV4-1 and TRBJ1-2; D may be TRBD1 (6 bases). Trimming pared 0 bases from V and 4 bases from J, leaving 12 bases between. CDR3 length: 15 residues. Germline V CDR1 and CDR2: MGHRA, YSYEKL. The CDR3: CASSQDKGVSYGYTF. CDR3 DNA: TGCGCCAGCAGCCAAGATAAGGGGGTCTCCTATGGCTACACCTTC.

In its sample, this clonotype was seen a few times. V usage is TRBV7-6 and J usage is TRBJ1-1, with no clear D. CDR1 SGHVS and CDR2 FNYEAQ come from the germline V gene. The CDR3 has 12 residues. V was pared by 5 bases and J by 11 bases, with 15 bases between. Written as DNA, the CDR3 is TGTGCCAGCAGCGTATTTTCCGGTCCCGCTTTCTTT. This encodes CASSVFSGPAFF.

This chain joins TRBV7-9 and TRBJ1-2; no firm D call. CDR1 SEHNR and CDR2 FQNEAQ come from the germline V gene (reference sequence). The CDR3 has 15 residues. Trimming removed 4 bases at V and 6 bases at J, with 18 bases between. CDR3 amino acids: CASSSAGLTDNGYTF. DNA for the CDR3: TGTGCCAGCAGCTCAGCCGGCCTGACTGACAATGGCTACACCTTC.

CDR3 sequence reads: CATMEGHKSNYGYTF. DNA of the CDR3: TGTGCCACAATGGAGGGACACAAATCTAACTATGGCTACACCTTC. This sequence joins TRBV5-4 and TRBJ1-2; D possibly corresponds to TRBD1 (6 bases). V lost 9 bases and J 0 bases, leaving 18 bases between the germline ends. Germline assignment: CDR1 SGHNT and CDR2 YYREEE (reference sequence). There are 15 residues in the CDR3.